The 3 T cell receptor beta chains reported below all come from one sample, sequenced in a study of OX40 agonist ivuxolimab in advanced cancers. The assay was immunoSEQ multiplex PCR, and TCRdb's table has in-frame clones only and misses some. The table shows 97,000 or so clones, with around 90% occurring only once. Sample: CD4+ or CD8+ T cells sorted from blood, taken in a trial of the OX40 agonist ivuxolimab. These receptors all stem from an adult with an advanced solid tumor such as melanoma, head and neck, liver or kidney cancer.

The V call is TRBV9, the J call TRBJ2-5; D gene ambiguous. The CDR3 extends over 14 amino acids. CDR1 is SGDLS and CDR2 is YYNGEE in the germline V gene. Trimming stripped 2 bases from V and 3 bases from J, with 11 bases between. The CDR3 DNA reads TGTGCCAGCAGCGTCGACCCTTCGGAAGAGACCCAGTACTTC. It specifies CASSVDPSEETQYF.

The V call is TRBV6-1, the J call TRBJ2-1, with no clear D. Per the germline V gene, CDR1 is MNHNS and CDR2 is SASEGT. This CDR3 comprises 10 residues. V was shortened by 9 bases and J by 14 bases, with 14 bases between the two germline ends. The CDR3 bases are TGTGCCAGAGACGGCGGCCCGGAGTTCTTC. Translation: CARDGGPEFF.

V gene TRBV6-1 combines with J gene TRBJ1-1, with D maybe TRBD1 (5 bases). The ends were cut back, 2 bases at V and 4 bases at J, with 14 bases in the middle. Looked up from germline, CDR1 is MNHNS and CDR2 is SASEGT. This CDR3 comprises 15 residues. CDR3 nucleotide sequence: TGTGCCAGCAGTGAAACGGGGTGGGGGGGCACTGAAGCTTTCTTT. It yields the protein CASSETGWGGTEAFF.